A selection of T cell receptor beta chains follows, all from one sample in a study of blood T cells in healthy people across ages. Using its own MiXCR run on the 5' RACE reads, TCRdb lists one record per CDR3 protein. The sample consists of 700,000 or so distinct CDR3 sequences, approximately 22% of them appearing once. The source material was blood. These receptors were taken from a man in his 70s in good health. Each CDR3 is given with its conserved first and last residue. A D gene is named only where the DNA matches it firmly. Size values are once, few and many counts, or a class for expanded clones, and some rows have none.

TRBV6-5	NA	NA	TRBJ2-7	TGTGCCAGCAGTTACTCGGGGGTAATCACCTACGAGCAGTACTTC	CASSYSGVITYEQYF
TRBV5-1	NA	many	TRBJ2-1	TGCGCCAGCAGGGTCCAGCTTGACAATGAGCAGTTCTTC	CASRVQLDNEQFF
TRBV7-9	NA	NA	TRBJ1-4	TGTGCCAGCAGCTTTTCCGGGGTTCGGGAAAAACTGTTTTTT	CASSFSGVREKLFF
TRBV12-3/TRBV12-4	NA	few	TRBJ2-1	TGTGCCAGCAGTTTAGAAAGCAGCCGGGAGTTCTTC	CASSLESSREFF
TRBV21-1	NA	few	TRBJ1-1	TGTGCCAGCAGCATCAGGGGGATGAACACTGAAGCTTTCTTT	CASSIRGMNTEAFF
TRBV2	NA	many	TRBJ1-6	TGTGCCAGCAGGACTAGCTCCTATAATTCACCCCTCCACTTT	CASRTSSYNSPLHF
TRBV6-2/TRBV6-3	NA	few	TRBJ2-3	TGTGCCAGCAGCTTTAGGGGGGTCGGAGATACGCAGTATTTT	CASSFRGVGDTQYF
TRBV20-1	TRBD1	NA	TRBJ2-4	TGCAGTGCTCCAAAGACAGGGTCCAAAAACATTCAGTACTTC	CSAPKTGSKNIQYF
TRBV9	NA	NA	TRBJ1-2	TGTGCCAGCCAAGGACAGAAGTACTATGGCTACACCTTC	CASQGQKYYGYTF
TRBV5-1	NA	few	TRBJ2-3	TGCGCCAGCAGCTTGGTTCCGGCAGGGACCACAGATACGCAGTATTTT	CASSLVPAGTTDTQYF
TRBV12-3/TRBV12-4	TRBD2	NA	TRBJ2-3	TGTGCCAGCAGCACTAGCGGACCAGATACGCAGTATTTT	CASSTSGPDTQYF
TRBV29-1	NA	NA	TRBJ2-1	TGCAGCGTTGAGGTGGCAGCGTGGAGCTCCTACAATGAGCAGTTCTTC	CSVEVAAWSSYNEQFF
TRBV2	NA	many	TRBJ2-5	TGTGCCAGCAGTGGAGGCGCGGGAGAGACCCAGTACTTC	CASSGGAGETQYF
TRBV14	NA	few	TRBJ2-3	TGTGCCAGCAGCCCCCTACGAGCCACAGATACGCAGTATTTT	CASSPLRATDTQYF
TRBV4-3	TRBD2	few	TRBJ2-3	TGCGCCAGCAGCCAAGTAGCCGGGACTAGTGGCACAGATACGCAGTATTTT	CASSQVAGTSGTDTQYF
TRBV5-1	TRBD1	few	TRBJ2-7	TGCGCCAGCAGCTCCTCCAGGGGGAGCTCCTACGAGCAGTACTTC	CASSSSRGSSYEQYF